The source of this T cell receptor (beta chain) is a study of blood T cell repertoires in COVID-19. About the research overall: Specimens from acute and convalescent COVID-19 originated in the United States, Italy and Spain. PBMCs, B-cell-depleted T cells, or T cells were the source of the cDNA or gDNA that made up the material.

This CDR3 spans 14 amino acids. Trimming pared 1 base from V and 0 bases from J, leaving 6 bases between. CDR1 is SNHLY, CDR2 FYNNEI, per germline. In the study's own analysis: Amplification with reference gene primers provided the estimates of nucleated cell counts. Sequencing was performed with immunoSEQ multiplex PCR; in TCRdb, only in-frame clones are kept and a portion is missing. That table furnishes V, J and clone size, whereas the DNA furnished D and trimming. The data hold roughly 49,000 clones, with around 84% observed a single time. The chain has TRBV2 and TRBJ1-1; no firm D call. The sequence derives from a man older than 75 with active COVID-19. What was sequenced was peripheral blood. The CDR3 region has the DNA TGTGCCAGCAGTGAAGGGCAGATGAACACTGAAGCTTTCTTT. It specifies CASSEGQMNTEAFF. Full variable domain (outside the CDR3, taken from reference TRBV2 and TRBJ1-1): EPEVTQTPSHQVTQMGQEVILRCVPISNHLYFYWYRQILGQKVEFLVSFYNNEISEKSEIFDDQFSVERPDGSNFTLKIRSTKLEDSAMYFCASSEGQMNTEAFFGQGTRLTVV.